The 3 T cell receptor beta chains below all came from one sample that was sequenced in a study of T cell responses to AZD1222 COVID-19 vaccine. Assay: immunoSEQ multiplex PCR; the TCRdb copy retains only in-frame clones and omits some. Among roughly 150,000 clones listed, roughly 92% were seen once. This specimen consisted of peripheral blood, obtained on day 0 of AZD1222 vaccination. The receptors originated from an adult in good health.

This chain uses TRBV29-1 with TRBJ2-1, with no clear D. CDR3 length: 13 amino acids. Trimming shortened V by 4 bases and J by 2 bases, and 9 bases separated the two germline ends. Germline assignment: CDR1 SQVTM and CDR2 ANQGSEA. The CDR3 here is CSVAATTYNEQFF. The CDR3 DNA reads as TGCAGCGTTGCGGCGACGACCTACAATGAGCAGTTCTTC.

The genes are TRBV7-8 and TRBJ1-5; possibly TRBD1 for D (5 bases). Deletions cut 4 bases from V and 1 base from J, with 23 bases between. Germline V gene lookup returns CDR1 SGHVS and CDR2 FQNEAQ. The CDR3 is 19 amino acids. CDR3 amino acids: CASSYRPSDRGLSNQPQHF. The CDR3 DNA sequence: TGTGCCAGCAGCTATCGACCCTCAGACCGGGGACTGAGCAATCAGCCCCAGCATTTT.

The V and J genes are TRBV11-1 and TRBJ2-5; D is undetermined. The V gene's germline CDR1 is SGHAT and CDR2 FQDESV (reference sequence). The CDR3 has 11 residues. Trimming left V 1 base short and J 5 bases short, with 2 bases between. The CDR3 is CASSLEETQYF. The DNA of the CDR3 is TGTGCCAGCAGCTTAGAGGAGACCCAGTACTTC.